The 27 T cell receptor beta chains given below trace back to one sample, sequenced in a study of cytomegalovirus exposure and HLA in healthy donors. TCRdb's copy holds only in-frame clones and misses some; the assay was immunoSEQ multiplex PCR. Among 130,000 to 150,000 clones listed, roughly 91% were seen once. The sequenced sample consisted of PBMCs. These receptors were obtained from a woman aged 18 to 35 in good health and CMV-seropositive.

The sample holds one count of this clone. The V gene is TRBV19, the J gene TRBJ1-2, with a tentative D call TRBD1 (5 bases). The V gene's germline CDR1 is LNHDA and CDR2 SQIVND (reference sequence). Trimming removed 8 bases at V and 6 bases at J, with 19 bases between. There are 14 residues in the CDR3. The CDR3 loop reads CASESFRAAHGYTF. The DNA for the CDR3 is TGTGCCAGTGAATCATTCAGGGCGGCTCATGGCTACACCTTC.

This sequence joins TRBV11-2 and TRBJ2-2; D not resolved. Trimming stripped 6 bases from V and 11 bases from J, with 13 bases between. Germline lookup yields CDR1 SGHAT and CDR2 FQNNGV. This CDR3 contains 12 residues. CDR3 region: CASRSDSRELFF. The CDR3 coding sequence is TGTGCCAGCAGATCTGACTCCCGAGAGCTGTTTTTT.

The CDR3 DNA reads TGCGCCAGCAGTAAGGACTGGGGGGGAGATCAGCCCCAGCATTTT. It translates to CASSKDWGGDQPQHF. The chain combines TRBV23-1 with TRBJ1-5; D is perhaps TRBD1 (5 bases). TRBV23-1 is assigned to the ORF class and has an uncertain function. Trimming removed 5 bases from V and 5 bases from J, with 16 bases in between. The CDR3 extends over 15 amino acids.

The CDR3 spells CASSSLGQGESSSGNTIYF. The DNA of the CDR3 is TGTGCCAGCTCGTCTTTGGGACAGGGGGAATCGTCCTCTGGAAACACCATATATTTT. The chain combines TRBV18 with TRBJ1-3; 11 nucleotides line up with TRBD1. The trim removed 6 bases at V and 0 bases at J, leaving 13 bases unmatched. Germline V gene sequence: CDR1 KGHSH, CDR2 LQKENI. This CDR3 comprises 19 residues.

CDR3 DNA sequence: TGTGCCAGCAGTGAATGGGCCAGTGAAGCTTTCTTT. Amino acid sequence: CASSEWASEAFF. V gene TRBV25-1 combines with J gene TRBJ1-1; D call uncertain. This CDR3 has 12 residues. V shed 1 base and J shed 7 bases, with 7 bases lying between them. CDR1 is MGHDK and CDR2 is SYGVNS in the germline V gene.

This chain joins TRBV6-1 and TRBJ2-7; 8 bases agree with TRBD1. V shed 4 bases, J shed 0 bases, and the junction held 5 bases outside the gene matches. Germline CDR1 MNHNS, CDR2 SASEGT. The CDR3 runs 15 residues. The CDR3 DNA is TGTGCCAGCAGTGGGGGACAGGCTAGCTCCTACGAGCAGTACTTC. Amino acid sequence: CASSGGQASSYEQYF.

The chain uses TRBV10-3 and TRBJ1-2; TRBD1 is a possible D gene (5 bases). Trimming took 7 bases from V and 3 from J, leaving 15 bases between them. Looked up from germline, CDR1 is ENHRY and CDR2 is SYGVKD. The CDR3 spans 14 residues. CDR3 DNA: TGTGCCATCACGAGGCAGGGCGAAGACTATGGCTACACCTTC. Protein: CAITRQGEDYGYTF.

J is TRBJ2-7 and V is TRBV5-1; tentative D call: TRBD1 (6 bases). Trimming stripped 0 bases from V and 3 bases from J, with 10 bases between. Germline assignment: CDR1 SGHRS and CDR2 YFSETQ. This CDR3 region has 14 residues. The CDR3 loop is CASSLGGQIYEQYF. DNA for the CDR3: TGCGCCAGCAGCTTGGGGGGGCAGATCTACGAGCAGTACTTC.

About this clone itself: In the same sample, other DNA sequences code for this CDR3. Here the CDR3 reads CSAMTSNEQFF. The CDR3 DNA reads as TGCAGTGCTATGACTAGCAATGAGCAGTTCTTC. This chain joins TRBV20-1 and TRBJ2-1, with D possibly TRBD2 on 6 matching bases. CDR3 length: 11 amino acids. V was pared by 4 bases and J by 6 bases, with 7 bases between. Germline V gene sequence: CDR1 DFQATT, CDR2 SNEGSKA (reference sequence).

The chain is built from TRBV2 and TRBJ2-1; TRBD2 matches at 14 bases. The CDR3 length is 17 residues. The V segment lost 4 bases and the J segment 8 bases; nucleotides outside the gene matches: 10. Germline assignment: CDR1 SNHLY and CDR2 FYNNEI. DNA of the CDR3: TGTGCCAGCAGTGGAACCTTTGGGACTAGCGGGAGCGATGAGCAGTTCTTC. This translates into CASSGTFGTSGSDEQFF.

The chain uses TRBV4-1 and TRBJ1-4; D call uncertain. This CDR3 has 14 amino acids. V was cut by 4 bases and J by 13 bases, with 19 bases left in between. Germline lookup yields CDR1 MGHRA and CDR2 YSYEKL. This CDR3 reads CASSLGFGRELLFF. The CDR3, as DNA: TGCGCCAGCAGCCTGGGCTTCGGGCGGGAGTTACTGTTTTTT.

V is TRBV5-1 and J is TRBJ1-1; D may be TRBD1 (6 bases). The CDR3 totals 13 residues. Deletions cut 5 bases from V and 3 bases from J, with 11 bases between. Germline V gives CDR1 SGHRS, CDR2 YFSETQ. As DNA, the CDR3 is TGCGCCAGCAGACAGGGATTGGACACTGAAGCTTTCTTT. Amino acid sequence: CASRQGLDTEAFF.

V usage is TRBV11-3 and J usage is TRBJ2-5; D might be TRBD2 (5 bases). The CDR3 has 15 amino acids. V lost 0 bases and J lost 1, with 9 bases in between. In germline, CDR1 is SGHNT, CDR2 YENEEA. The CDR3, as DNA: TGTGCCAGCAGCTTAGAGGAGGCGAGCCAAGAGACCCAGTACTTC. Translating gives CASSLEEASQETQYF.

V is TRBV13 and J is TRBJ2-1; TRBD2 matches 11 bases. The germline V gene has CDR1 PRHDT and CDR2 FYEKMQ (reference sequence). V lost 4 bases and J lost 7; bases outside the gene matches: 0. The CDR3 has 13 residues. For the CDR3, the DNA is TGTGCCAGCAGCTGGACTAGCGGGAATGAGCAGTTCTTC. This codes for CASSWTSGNEQFF.

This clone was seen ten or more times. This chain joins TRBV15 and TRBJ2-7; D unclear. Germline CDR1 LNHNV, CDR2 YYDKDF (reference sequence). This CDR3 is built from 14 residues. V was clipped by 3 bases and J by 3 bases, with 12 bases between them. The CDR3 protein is CATSSTDKLYEQYF. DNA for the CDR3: TGTGCCACCAGCAGTACAGACAAGCTCTACGAGCAGTACTTC.

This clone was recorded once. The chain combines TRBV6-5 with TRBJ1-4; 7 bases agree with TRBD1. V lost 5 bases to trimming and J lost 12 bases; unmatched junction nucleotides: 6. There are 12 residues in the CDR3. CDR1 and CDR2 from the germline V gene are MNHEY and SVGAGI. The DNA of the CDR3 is TGTGCCAGCAGTAAACGACAGGGTGAACTGTTTTTT. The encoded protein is CASSKRQGELFF.

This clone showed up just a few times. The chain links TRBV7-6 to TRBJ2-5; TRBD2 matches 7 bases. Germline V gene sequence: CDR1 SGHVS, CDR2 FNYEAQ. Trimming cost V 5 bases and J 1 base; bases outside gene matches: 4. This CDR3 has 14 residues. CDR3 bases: TGTGCCAGCAGCCGAAGCGGGACCCAAGAGACCCAGTACTTC. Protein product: CASSRSGTQETQYF.

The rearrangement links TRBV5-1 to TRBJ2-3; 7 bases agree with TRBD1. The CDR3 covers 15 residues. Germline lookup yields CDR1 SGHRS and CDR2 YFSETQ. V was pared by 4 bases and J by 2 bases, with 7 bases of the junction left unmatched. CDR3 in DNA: TGCGCCAGCAGCAACCCAGGGGGAACCACAGATACGCAGTATTTT. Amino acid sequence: CASSNPGGTTDTQYF.

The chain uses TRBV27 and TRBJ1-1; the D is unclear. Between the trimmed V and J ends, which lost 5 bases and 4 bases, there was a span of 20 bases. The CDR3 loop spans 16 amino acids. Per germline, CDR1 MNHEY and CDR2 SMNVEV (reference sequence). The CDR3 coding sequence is TGTGCCAGCAGTCCCCCCCCGAGAGGGTTGGGCACTGAAGCTTTCTTT. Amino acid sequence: CASSPPPRGLGTEAFF.

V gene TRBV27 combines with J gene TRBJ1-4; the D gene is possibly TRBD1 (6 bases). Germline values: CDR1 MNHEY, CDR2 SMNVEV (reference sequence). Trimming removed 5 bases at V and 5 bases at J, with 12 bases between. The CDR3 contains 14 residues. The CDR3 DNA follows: TGTGCCAGCAGTCCTGGACAGCCGAATGAAAAACTGTTTTTT. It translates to CASSPGQPNEKLFF.

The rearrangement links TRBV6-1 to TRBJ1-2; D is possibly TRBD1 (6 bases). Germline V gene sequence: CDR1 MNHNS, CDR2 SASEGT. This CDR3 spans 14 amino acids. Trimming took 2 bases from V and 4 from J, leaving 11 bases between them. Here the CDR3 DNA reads TGTGCCAGCAGTGAAAATGCAGGGGCCTATGGCTACACCTTC. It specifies CASSENAGAYGYTF.

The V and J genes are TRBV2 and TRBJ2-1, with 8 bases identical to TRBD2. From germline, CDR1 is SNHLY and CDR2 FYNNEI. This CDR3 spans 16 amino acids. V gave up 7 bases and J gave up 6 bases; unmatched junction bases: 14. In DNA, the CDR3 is TGTGCCAGCAAGAGTAGCGGGATGTCACATTTCAATGAGCAGTTCTTC. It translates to CASKSSGMSHFNEQFF. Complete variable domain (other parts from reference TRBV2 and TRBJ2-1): EPEVTQTPSHQVTQMGQEVILRCVPISNHLYFYWYRQILGQKVEFLVSFYNNEISEKSEIFDDQFSVERPDGSNFTLKIRSTKLEDSAMYFCASKSSGMSHFNEQFFGPGTRLTVL.

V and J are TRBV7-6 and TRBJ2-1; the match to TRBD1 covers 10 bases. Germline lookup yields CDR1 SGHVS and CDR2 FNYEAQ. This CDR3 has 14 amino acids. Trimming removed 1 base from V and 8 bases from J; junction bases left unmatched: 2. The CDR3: CASSLGGTGDEQFF. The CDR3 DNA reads TGTGCCAGCAGCTTAGGTGGGACAGGGGATGAGCAGTTCTTC. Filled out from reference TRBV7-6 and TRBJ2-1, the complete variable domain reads GAGVSQSPRYKVTKRGQDVALRCDPISGHVSLYWYRQALGQGPEFLTYFNYEAQQDKSGLPNDRFSAERPEGSISTLTIQRTEQRDSAMYRCASSLGGTGDEQFFGPGTRLTVL.

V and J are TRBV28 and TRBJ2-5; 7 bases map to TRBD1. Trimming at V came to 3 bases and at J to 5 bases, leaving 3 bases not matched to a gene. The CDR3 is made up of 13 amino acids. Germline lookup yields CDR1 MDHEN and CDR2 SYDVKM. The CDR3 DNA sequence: TGTGCCAGCAGTTTTCAGGGGGAGGAGACCCAGTACTTC. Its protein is CASSFQGEETQYF.

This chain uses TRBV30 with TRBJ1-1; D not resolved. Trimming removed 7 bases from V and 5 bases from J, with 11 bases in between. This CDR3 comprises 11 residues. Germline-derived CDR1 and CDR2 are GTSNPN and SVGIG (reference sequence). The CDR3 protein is CASTFGTEAFF. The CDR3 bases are TGTGCCTCCACCTTCGGGACTGAAGCTTTCTTT.

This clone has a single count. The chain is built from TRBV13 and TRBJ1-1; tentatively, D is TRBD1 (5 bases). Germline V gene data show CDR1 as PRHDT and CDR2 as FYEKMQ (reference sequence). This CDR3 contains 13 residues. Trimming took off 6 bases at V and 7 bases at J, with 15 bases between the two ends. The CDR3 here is CASRVLRGIEAFF. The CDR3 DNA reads TGTGCCAGCAGGGTCCTTCGGGGGATTGAAGCTTTCTTT.

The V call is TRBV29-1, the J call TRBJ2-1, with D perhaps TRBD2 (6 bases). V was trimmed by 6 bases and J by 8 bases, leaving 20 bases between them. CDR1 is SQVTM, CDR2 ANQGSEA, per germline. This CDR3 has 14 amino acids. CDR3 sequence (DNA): TGCAGCGTAGATAAGACTAGGAATTTGGATGAGCAGTTCTTC. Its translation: CSVDKTRNLDEQFF.